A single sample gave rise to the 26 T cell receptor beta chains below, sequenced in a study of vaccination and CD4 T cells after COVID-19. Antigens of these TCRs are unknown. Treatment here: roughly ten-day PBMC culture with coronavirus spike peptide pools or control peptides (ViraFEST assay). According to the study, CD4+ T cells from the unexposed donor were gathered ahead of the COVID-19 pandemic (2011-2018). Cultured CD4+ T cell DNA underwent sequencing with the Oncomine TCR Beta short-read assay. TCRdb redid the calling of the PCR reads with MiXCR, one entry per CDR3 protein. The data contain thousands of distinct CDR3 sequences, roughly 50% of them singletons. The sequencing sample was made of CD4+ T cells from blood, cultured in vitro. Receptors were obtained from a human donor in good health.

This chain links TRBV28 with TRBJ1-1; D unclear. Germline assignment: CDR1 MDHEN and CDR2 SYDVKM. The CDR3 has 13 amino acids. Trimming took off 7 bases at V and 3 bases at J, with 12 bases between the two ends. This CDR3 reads CASTGGGYTEAFF. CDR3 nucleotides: TGTGCCAGCACAGGCGGAGGGTACACTGAAGCTTTCTTT.

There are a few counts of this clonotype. The CDR3 here is CASSYADLGGAGELFF. DNA for the CDR3: TGTGCCAGCAGTTACGCGGACTTGGGGGGAGCCGGGGAGCTGTTTTTT. The rearrangement uses TRBV6-5 and TRBJ2-2, with D maybe TRBD2 (6 bases). The germline gives CDR1 MNHEY, CDR2 SVGAGI. V was pared by 2 bases and J by 6 bases, with 16 bases between. There are 16 residues in the CDR3.

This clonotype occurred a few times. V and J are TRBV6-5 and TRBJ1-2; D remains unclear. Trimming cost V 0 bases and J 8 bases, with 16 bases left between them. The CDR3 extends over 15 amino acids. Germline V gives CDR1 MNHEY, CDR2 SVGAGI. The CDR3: CASSYSGRPEEGYTF. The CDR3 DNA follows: TGTGCCAGCAGTTACTCGGGCAGGCCGGAGGAGGGCTACACCTTC.

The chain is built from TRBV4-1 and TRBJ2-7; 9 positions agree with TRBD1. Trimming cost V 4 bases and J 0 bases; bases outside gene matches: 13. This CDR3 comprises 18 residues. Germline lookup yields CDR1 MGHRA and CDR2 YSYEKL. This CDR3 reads CASSLEETGGEFSYEQYF. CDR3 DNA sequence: TGCGCCAGCAGCCTAGAGGAAACAGGGGGCGAATTCTCCTACGAGCAGTACTTC.

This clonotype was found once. The CDR3 DNA is TGTGCCAGCAGTATCTGGACTAGCGGAACCTACAATGAGCAGTTCTTC. It specifies CASSIWTSGTYNEQFF. This sequence joins TRBV6-1 and TRBJ2-1; 10 bases are shared with TRBD2. V lost 5 bases and J lost 2; bases outside the gene matches: 6. Germline V gene data show CDR1 as MNHNS and CDR2 as SASEGT. The CDR3 runs 16 residues.

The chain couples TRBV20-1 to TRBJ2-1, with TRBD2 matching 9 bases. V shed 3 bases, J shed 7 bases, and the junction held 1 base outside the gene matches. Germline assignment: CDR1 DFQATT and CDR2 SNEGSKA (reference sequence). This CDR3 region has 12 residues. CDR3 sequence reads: CSASLAGNEQFF. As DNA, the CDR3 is TGCAGTGCTAGTCTAGCGGGAAATGAGCAGTTCTTC.

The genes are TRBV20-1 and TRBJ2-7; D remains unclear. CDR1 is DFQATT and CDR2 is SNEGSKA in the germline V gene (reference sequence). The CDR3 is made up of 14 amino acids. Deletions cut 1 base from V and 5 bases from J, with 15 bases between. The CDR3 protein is CSARGVRDHDEQYF. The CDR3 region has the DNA TGCAGTGCTAGAGGGGTAAGGGATCATGACGAGCAGTACTTC.

The CDR3 DNA reads as TGTGCCAGCAGCCCTATTCCGGGACAGGGGAATTCACCCCTCCACTTT. As protein: CASSPIPGQGNSPLHF. The rearrangement uses TRBV7-2 and TRBJ1-6; 10 bases map to TRBD1. V lost 5 bases, J lost 7 bases, and 8 bases stayed unmatched. The CDR3 runs to 16 residues. In germline, CDR1 is SGHTA, CDR2 FQGNSA.

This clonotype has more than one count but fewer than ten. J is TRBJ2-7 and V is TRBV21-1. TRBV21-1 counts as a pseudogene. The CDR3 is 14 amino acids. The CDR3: CASSKVHDPYEQYF. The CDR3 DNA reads TGTGCCAGCAGCAAAGTACATGACCCCTACGAGCAGTACTTC.

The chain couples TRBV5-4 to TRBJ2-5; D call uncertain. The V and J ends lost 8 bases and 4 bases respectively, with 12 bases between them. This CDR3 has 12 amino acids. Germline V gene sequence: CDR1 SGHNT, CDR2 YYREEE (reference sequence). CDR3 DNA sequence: TGTGCCAGTAACCTCCCGGGAGAGACCCAGTACTTC. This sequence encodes CASNLPGETQYF. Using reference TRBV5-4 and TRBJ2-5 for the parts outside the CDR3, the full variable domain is ETGVTQSPTHLIKTRGQQVTLRCSSQSGHNTVSWYQQALGQGPQFIFQYYREEENGRGNFPPRFSGLQFPNYSSELNVNALELDDSALYLCASNLPGETQYFGPGTRLLVL.

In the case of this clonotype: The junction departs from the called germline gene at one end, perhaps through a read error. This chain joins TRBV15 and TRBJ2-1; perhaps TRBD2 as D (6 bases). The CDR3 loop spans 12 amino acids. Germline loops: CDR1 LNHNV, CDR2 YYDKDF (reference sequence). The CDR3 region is CATSRVPAGPRF. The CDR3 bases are TGTGCCACCAGCAGAGTCCCCGCGGGGCCCCGCTTC.

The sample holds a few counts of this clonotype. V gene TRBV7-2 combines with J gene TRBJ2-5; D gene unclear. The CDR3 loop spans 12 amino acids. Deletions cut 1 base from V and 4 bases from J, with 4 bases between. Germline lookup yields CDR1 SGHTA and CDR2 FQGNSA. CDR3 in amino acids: CASSLVGETQYF. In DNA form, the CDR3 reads TGTGCCAGCAGCTTAGTTGGAGAGACCCAGTACTTC.

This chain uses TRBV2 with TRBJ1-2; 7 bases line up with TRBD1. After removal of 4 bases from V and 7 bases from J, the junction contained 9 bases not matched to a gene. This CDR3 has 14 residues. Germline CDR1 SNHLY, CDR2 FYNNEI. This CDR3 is CASSGQGGSGGYTF. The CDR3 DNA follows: TGTGCCAGCAGTGGACAGGGTGGGAGTGGTGGCTACACCTTC. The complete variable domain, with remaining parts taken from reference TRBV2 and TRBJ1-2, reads EPEVTQTPSHQVTQMGQEVILRCVPISNHLYFYWYRQILGQKVEFLVSFYNNEISEKSEIFDDQFSVERPDGSNFTLKIRSTKLEDSAMYFCASSGQGGSGGYTFGSGTRLTVV.

CDR3 sequence: CASSLEGGQGMRDEQFF. As DNA, the CDR3 is TGTGCCAGCAGCTTAGAGGGAGGCCAGGGGATGAGGGATGAGCAGTTCTTC. The V and J genes are TRBV11-3 and TRBJ2-1; the D call may be TRBD1 or TRBD2 (6 bases each). This CDR3 region has 17 residues. Looked up from germline, CDR1 is SGHNT and CDR2 is YENEEA. V shed 0 bases and J shed 8 bases, with 20 bases lying between them.

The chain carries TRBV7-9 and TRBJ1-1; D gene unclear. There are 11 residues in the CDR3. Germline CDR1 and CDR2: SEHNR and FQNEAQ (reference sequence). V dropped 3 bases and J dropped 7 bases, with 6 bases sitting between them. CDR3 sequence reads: CASSFQNEAFF. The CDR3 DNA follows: TGTGCCAGCAGCTTCCAAAATGAAGCTTTCTTT.

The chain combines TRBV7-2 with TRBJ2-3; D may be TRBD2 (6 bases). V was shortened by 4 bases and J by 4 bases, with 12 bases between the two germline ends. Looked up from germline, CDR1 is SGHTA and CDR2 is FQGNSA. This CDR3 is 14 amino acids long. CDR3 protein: CASSYGGTADTQYF. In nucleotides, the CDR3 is TGTGCCAGCAGCTATGGCGGGACCGCAGATACGCAGTATTTT.

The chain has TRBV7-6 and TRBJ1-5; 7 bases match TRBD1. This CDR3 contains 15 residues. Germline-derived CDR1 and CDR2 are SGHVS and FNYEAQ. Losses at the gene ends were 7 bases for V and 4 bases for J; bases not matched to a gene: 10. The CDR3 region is CASTKDPGGNQPQHF. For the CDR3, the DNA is TGTGCCAGCACCAAAGACCCAGGGGGAAATCAGCCCCAGCATTTT.

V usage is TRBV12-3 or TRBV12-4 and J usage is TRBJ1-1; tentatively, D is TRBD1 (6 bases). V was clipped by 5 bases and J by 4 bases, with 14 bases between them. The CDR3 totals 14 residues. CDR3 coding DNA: TGTGCCAGCAGTCGATACCAGGGGCCCACTGAAGCTTTCTTT. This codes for CASSRYQGPTEAFF.

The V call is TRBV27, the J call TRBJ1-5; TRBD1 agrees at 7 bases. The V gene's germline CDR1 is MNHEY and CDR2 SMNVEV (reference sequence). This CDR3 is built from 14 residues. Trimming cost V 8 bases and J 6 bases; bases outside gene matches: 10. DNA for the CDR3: TGTGCCAGCGGGTCCGACAGGGACATTCAGCCCCAGCATTTT. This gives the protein CASGSDRDIQPQHF.

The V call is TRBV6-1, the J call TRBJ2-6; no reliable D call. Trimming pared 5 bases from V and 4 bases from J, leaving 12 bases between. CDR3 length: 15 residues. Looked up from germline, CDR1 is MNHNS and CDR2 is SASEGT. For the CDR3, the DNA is TGTGCCAGCAGTATTACAGCCTTGGGGGCCAACGTCCTGACTTTC. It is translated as CASSITALGANVLTF.

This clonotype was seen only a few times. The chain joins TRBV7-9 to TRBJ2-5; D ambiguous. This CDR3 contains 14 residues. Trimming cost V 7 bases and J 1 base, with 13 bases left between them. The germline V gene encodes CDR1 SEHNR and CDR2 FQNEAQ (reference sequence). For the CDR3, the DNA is TGTGCCAGCACCTCTCTAATAACCCAAGAGACCCAGTACTTC. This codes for CASTSLITQETQYF.

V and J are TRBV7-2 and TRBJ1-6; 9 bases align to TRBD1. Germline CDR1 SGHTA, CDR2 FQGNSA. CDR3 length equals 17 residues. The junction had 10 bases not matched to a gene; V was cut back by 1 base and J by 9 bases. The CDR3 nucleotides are TGTGCCAGCAGCTTAGAGGGGGGGACAGGGATACGTTCACCCCTCCACTTT. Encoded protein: CASSLEGGTGIRSPLHF.

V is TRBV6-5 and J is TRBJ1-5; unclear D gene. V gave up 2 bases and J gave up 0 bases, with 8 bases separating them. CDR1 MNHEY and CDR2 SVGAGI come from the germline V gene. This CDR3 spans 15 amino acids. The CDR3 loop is CASSYNGHSNQPQHF. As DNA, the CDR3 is TGTGCCAGCAGTTACAACGGTCATAGCAATCAGCCCCAGCATTTT.

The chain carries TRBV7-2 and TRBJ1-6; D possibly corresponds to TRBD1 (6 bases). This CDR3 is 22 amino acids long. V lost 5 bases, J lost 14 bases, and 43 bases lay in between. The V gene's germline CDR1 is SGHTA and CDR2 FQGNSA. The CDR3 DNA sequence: TGTGCCAGCAGCGTAGAGACAGAGACAGTCAAGGGGGAGATAGAGGGGCTAGAGACCCTCCACTTT. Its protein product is CASSVETETVKGEIEGLETLHF. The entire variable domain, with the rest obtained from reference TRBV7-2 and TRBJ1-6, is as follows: GAGVSQSPSNKVTEKGKDVELRCDPISGHTALYWYRQSLGQGLEFLIYFQGNSAPDKSGLPSDRFSAERTGGSVSTLTIQRTQQEDSAVYLCASSVETETVKGEIEGLETLHFGNGTRLTVT.

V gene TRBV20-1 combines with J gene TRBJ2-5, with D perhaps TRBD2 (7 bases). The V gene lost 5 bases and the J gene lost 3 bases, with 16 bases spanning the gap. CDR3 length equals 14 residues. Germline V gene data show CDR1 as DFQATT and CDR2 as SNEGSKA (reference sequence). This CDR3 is CSALRGAGEETQYF. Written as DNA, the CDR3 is TGCAGTGCTTTACGGGGGGCCGGGGAAGAGACCCAGTACTTC.

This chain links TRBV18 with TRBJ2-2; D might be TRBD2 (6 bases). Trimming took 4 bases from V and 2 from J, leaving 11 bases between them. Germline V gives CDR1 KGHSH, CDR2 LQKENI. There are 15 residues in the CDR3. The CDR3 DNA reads TGTGCCAGCTCACACGGGAGACTCAACACCGGGGAGCTGTTTTTT. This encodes CASSHGRLNTGELFF.